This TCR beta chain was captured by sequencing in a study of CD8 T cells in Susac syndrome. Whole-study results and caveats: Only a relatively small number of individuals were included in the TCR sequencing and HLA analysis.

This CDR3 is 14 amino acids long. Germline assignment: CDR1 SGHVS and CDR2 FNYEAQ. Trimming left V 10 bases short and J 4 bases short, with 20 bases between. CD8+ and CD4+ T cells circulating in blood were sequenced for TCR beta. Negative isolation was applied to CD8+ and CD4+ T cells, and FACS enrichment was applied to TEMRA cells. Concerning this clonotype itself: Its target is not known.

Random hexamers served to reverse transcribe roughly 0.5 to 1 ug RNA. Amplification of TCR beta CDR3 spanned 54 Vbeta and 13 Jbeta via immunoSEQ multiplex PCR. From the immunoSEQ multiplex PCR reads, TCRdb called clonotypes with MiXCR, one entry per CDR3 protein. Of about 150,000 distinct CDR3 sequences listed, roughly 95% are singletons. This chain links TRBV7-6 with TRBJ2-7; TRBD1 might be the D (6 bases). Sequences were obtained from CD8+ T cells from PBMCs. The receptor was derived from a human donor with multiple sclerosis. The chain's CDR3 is CATFNTVGGYEQYF. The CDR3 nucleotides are TGTGCCACCTTTAATACCGTAGGGGGTTACGAGCAGTACTTC.